The subject of this entry is one TCR beta chain. Donors ranged from about 6 to 90 years old and were healthy Caucasians in Russia. Each sample yielded at least 5 micrograms of PBMC total RNA. Through a sample-barcoded 5' primer and a J-beta primer mix, a second PCR was run for roughly 6 to 12 cycles. TCRdb reprocessed the 5' RACE reads via MiXCR and lists one record per CDR3 protein. The sample holds 850,000 to 1,000,000 distinct CDR3 sequences, about 48% seen once. This sample was included in a study of blood T cells in healthy people across ages. V dropped 1 base and J dropped 0 bases, with 12 bases sitting between them. The CDR3 sequence is 16 residues long. Germline CDR1 and CDR2: LGHDT and YNNKEL (reference sequence).

The sequenced material came from blood. The rearrangement uses TRBV3-1 and TRBJ1-1; D perhaps matches TRBD1 (5 bases). The TCR sequence derives from a man aged 30-40 years in good health. CDR3 nucleotide sequence: TGTGCCAGCAGCCAAGTGGGGGGGGTCTTGAACACTGAAGCTTTCTTT. It encodes CASSQVGGVLNTEAFF.